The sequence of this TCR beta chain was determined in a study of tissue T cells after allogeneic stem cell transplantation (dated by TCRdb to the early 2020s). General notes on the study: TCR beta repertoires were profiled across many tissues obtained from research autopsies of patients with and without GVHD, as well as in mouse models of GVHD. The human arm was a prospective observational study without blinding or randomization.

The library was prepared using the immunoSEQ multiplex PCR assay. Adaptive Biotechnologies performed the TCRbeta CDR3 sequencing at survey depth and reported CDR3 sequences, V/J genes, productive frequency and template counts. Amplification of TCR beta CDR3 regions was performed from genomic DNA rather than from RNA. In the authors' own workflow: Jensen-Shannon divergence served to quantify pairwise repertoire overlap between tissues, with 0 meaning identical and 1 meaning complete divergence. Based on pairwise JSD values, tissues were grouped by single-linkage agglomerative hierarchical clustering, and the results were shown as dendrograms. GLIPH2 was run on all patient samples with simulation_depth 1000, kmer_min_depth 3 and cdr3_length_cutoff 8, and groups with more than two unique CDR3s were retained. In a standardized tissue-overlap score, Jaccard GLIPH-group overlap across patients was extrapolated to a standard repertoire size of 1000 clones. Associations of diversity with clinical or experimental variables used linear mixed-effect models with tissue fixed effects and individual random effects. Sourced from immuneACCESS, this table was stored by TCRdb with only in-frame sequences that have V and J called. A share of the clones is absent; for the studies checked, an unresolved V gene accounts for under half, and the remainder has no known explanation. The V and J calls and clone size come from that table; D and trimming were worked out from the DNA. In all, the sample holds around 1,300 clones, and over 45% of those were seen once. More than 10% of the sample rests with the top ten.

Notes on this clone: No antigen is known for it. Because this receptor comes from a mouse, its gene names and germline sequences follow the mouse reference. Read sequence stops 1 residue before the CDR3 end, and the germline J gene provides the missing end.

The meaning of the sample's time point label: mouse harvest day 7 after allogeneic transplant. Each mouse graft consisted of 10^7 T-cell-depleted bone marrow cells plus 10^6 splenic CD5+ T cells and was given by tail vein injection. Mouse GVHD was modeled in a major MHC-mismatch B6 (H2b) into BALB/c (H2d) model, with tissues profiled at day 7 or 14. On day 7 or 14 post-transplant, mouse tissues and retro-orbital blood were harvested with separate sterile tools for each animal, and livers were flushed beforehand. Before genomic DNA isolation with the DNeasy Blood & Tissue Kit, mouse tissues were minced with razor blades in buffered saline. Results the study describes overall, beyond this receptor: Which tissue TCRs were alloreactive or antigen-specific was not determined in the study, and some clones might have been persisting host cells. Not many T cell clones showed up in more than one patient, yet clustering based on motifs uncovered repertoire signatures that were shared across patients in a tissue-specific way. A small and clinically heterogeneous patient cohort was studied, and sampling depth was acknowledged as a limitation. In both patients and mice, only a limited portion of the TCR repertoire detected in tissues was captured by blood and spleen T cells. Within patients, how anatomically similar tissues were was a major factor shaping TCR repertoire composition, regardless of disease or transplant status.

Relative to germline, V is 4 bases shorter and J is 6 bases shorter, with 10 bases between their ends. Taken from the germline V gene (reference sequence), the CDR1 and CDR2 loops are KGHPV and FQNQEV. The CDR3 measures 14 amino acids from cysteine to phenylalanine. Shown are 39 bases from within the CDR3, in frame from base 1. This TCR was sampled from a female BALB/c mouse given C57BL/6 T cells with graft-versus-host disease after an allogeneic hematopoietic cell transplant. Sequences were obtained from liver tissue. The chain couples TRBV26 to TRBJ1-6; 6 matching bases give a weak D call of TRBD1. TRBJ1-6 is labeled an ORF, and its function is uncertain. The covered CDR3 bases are TGTGCCAGCAGTCCCTACAGGGTTAATTCGCCCCTCTAC. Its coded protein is CASSPYRVNSPLY. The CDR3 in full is CASSPYRVNSPLYF.